Shown below are 19 T cell receptor beta chains from a single sample sequenced in a study of blood T cell repertoires in COVID-19. Assay: immunoSEQ multiplex PCR; the TCRdb copy retains only in-frame clones and omits some. The table records about 300,000 clones, 80% to 90% of them present only once. The sequenced sample consisted of PBMCs or T cells enriched from blood (not recorded which). Receptors were obtained from a man aged 25 to 40 who had recovered from COVID-19.

The V and J genes are TRBV7-6 and TRBJ2-7; D is ambiguous. This CDR3 spans 15 amino acids. Trimming shortened V by 1 base and J by 0 bases, and 10 bases separated the two germline ends. Germline V lookup: CDR1 SGHVS, CDR2 FNYEAQ. Written as DNA, the CDR3 is TGTGCCAGCAGCTTAGGGCAGGCCAGCTCCTACGAGCAGTACTTC. Its protein product is CASSLGQASSYEQYF. Using reference TRBV7-6 and TRBJ2-7 for the parts outside the CDR3, the full variable domain is GAGVSQSPRYKVTKRGQDVALRCDPISGHVSLYWYRQALGQGPEFLTYFNYEAQQDKSGLPNDRFSAERPEGSISTLTIQRTEQRDSAMYRCASSLGQASSYEQYFGPGTRLTVT.

DNA of the CDR3: TGTGCCAGCAGTTCCGCTGTTTGGGGAACGACAGGTTCACCCCTCCACTTT. It specifies CASSSAVWGTTGSPLHF. V usage is TRBV28 and J usage is TRBJ1-6, with D possibly TRBD1 on 6 matching bases. Germline-derived CDR1 and CDR2 are MDHEN and SYDVKM. V lost 4 bases and J lost 9, with 22 bases in between. This CDR3 has 17 residues.

CDR3 coding DNA: TGTGCCAGCAGCTTTCAGGGGACGAACACCGGGGAGCTGTTTTTT. Translation gives CASSFQGTNTGELFF. V and J are TRBV7-6 and TRBJ2-2, with D possibly matching TRBD1 (6 bases). V lost 3 bases to trimming and J lost 0 bases, with 8 bases between them. The CDR3 length is 15 residues. Per germline, CDR1 SGHVS and CDR2 FNYEAQ. Combining the CDR3 with reference TRBV7-6 and TRBJ2-2 gives the whole variable domain GAGVSQSPRYKVTKRGQDVALRCDPISGHVSLYWYRQALGQGPEFLTYFNYEAQQDKSGLPNDRFSAERPEGSISTLTIQRTEQRDSAMYRCASSFQGTNTGELFFGEGSRLTVL.

The chain has TRBV27 and TRBJ2-7, with TRBD1 matching 7 bases. The CDR3 is 14 amino acids. V dropped 2 bases and J dropped 3; count of bases not matched to a gene: 4. The germline CDR1 and CDR2 sequences are MNHEY and SMNVEV (reference sequence). CDR3 sequence reads: CASSLLRDSYEQYF. The CDR3 nucleotides read TGTGCCAGCAGTTTACTAAGGGACAGCTACGAGCAGTACTTC.

This clone came up once. V usage is TRBV6-5 and J usage is TRBJ1-1; D gene unclear. There are 11 residues in the CDR3. The V gene's germline CDR1 is MNHEY and CDR2 SVGAGI. With 8 bases removed from V and 6 bases from J, the gap between germline ends came to 10 bases. CDR3 sequence: CASGPLPEAFF. The DNA of the CDR3 is TGTGCCAGCGGCCCCCTTCCTGAAGCTTTCTTT.

The CDR3 protein is CASSEFGTGYEKLFF. The CDR3 DNA reads TGTGCCAGCAGTGAATTTGGGACAGGGTACGAAAAACTGTTTTTT. The chain combines TRBV25-1 with TRBJ1-4; 9 nucleotides line up with TRBD1. The CDR3 length is 15 residues. V lost 1 base and J lost 8; bases outside the gene matches: 5. Germline values: CDR1 MGHDK, CDR2 SYGVNS.

The rearrangement uses TRBV5-1 and TRBJ1-1; D ambiguous. Trimming took 3 bases from V and 1 from J, leaving 7 bases between them. CDR1 and CDR2 (germline): SGHRS, YFSETQ. This CDR3 is built from 13 residues. The CDR3 is CASSSTGNTEAFF. As DNA, the CDR3 is TGCGCCAGCAGCTCAACCGGGAACACTGAAGCTTTCTTT.

This clone was seen only once. The chain combines TRBV19 with TRBJ2-7, with 8 bases matching TRBD2. The CDR3 is 13 amino acids. Unmatched junction bases numbered 3, after V lost 3 bases and J lost 5 bases. Germline loops: CDR1 LNHDA, CDR2 SQIVND (reference sequence). The CDR3 reads CASSIGGGDEQYF. In nucleotides, the CDR3 is TGTGCCAGTAGTATCGGGGGGGGCGACGAGCAGTACTTC.

J is TRBJ1-2 and V is TRBV5-1; D is uncertain. The V end lost 3 bases, the J end lost 4 bases, and 16 bases lay between the germline ends. The germline V gene has CDR1 SGHRS and CDR2 YFSETQ. The CDR3 sequence is 15 residues long. DNA for the CDR3: TGCGCCAGCAGCTCGGGTCGTGGGGAGGCCTATGGCTACACCTTC. It translates to CASSSGRGEAYGYTF.

Written as DNA, the CDR3 is TGTGCCATCAGTGAGTCGCCCGGGACAGGGGGAGCTGGAAACACCATATATTTT. Translated, it gives CAISESPGTGGAGNTIYF. The chain combines TRBV10-3 with TRBJ1-3; 11 bases align to TRBD1. The germline V gene has CDR1 ENHRY and CDR2 SYGVKD. Trimming took 0 bases from V and 2 from J; bases not matched to a gene: 6. The CDR3 covers 18 residues.

This chain links TRBV30 with TRBJ2-7; D gene uncertain. CDR3 length equals 12 residues. From germline, CDR1 is GTSNPN and CDR2 SVGIG (reference sequence). The V end was cut by 0 bases, the J end by 3 bases, with 6 bases between. For the CDR3, the DNA is TGTGCCTGGAGTGTACTGAACTACGAGCAGTACTTC. It encodes CAWSVLNYEQYF.

This rearrangement joins TRBV30 to TRBJ1-2; D is perhaps TRBD1 (6 bases). The CDR3 consists of 14 residues. The V end lost 0 bases, the J end lost 4 bases, and 12 bases lay between the germline ends. Per the germline V gene, CDR1 is GTSNPN and CDR2 is SVGIG (reference sequence). In DNA, the CDR3 is TGTGCCTGGAGTGTTGGGGGCGTCGGCTATGGCTACACCTTC. Its protein product is CAWSVGGVGYGYTF.

This clone was found a few times. V usage is TRBV25-1 and J usage is TRBJ1-4; 9 bases are a match to TRBD1. Unmatched junction bases numbered 4, after V lost 3 bases and J lost 8 bases. The CDR3 loop spans 14 amino acids. CDR1 is MGHDK, CDR2 SYGVNS, per germline. CDR3 in DNA: TGTGCCAGCAGTGATGGGGGACAGGGCGAAAAACTGTTTTTT. Its translation: CASSDGGQGEKLFF.

The V gene is TRBV30, the J gene TRBJ2-2, with 7 bases fitting TRBD2. The V and J ends lost 5 bases and 6 bases, in that order; junction bases with no gene match: 12. CDR1 is GTSNPN, CDR2 SVGIG, per germline (reference sequence). The CDR3 length is 15 residues. The DNA for the CDR3 is TGTGCCTGGGTGGTCTCTAGCGGTAGACCCGGGGAGCTGTTTTTT. Amino acids: CAWVVSSGRPGELFF.

The chain combines TRBV5-6 with TRBJ1-3; 9 nucleotides match TRBD1. This CDR3 comprises 16 residues. The germline V gene encodes CDR1 SGHDT and CDR2 YYEEEE. V shed 1 base and J 3 bases; nucleotides not matched to a gene: 5. In DNA, the CDR3 is TGTGCCAGCAGCTTGCTGGACAGGGGTTATGGAAACACCATATATTTT. This encodes CASSLLDRGYGNTIYF.

V and J are TRBV11-2 and TRBJ2-1; a possible D gene is TRBD2 (6 bases). The length of the CDR3 is 17 residues. Looked up from germline, CDR1 is SGHAT and CDR2 is FQNNGV. Trimming left V 1 base short and J 9 bases short, with 22 bases between. The CDR3 protein is CASSLVTVGSMGGEQFF. CDR3 nucleotide sequence: TGTGCCAGCAGCTTAGTCACTGTCGGCTCTATGGGGGGTGAGCAGTTCTTC.

The chain couples TRBV5-4 to TRBJ2-7; D possibly corresponds to TRBD1 (5 bases). Trimming cost V 2 bases and J 1 base, with 10 bases left between them. The CDR3 runs 14 residues. The germline V gene has CDR1 SGHNT and CDR2 YYREEE (reference sequence). The CDR3 sequence: CASSLRGRSYEQYF. CDR3 in DNA: TGTGCCAGCAGCTTAAGGGGAAGGTCCTACGAGCAGTACTTC.

This clone was observed a handful of times. The rearrangement uses TRBV28 and TRBJ1-3; the D gene is possibly TRBD1 (5 bases). Germline loops: CDR1 MDHEN, CDR2 SYDVKM. This CDR3 is 18 amino acids long. V was pared by 1 base and J by 0 bases, with 16 bases between. CDR3 sequence reads: CASSLLIFRGSSGNTIYF. The CDR3 DNA reads as TGTGCCAGCAGTTTATTAATCTTTCGGGGGAGCTCTGGAAACACCATATATTTT. The whole variable domain, filled in from reference TRBV28 and TRBJ1-3, reads DVKVTQSSRYLVKRTGEKVFLECVQDMDHENMFWYRQDPGLGLRLIYFSYDVKMKEKGDIPEGYSVSREKKERFSLILESASTNQTSMYLCASSLLIFRGSSGNTIYFGEGSWLTVV.

This sequence joins TRBV4-1 and TRBJ2-5; D is perhaps TRBD1 (6 bases). Germline values: CDR1 MGHRA, CDR2 YSYEKL. CDR3 length: 15 amino acids. Trimming stripped 1 base from V and 4 bases from J, with 13 bases between. CDR3 in DNA: TGCGCCAGCAGCCAAGTCAGGGGCCCTATAGAGACCCAGTACTTC. This encodes CASSQVRGPIETQYF.